One sample yielded the 15 T cell receptor beta chains listed below, sequenced in a study of blood T cell repertoires in COVID-19 (dated by TCRdb to the early 2020s). The method was the immunoSEQ multiplex PCR assay. Imported from immuneACCESS, the table was reduced by TCRdb to in-frame sequences with V and J called. These copies leave out some clones; in studies compared against another copy, an unresolved V gene accounts for under half, and the cause of the remainder is not known. The sample table records approximately 220,000 clones; about 84% of these occur just once. Around 8% of the sample is held by the ten biggest clonotypes. Sequencing input: peripheral blood. These TCRs come from a woman of 80 years or more with acute or convalescent COVID-19.

The rearrangement links TRBV5-5 to TRBJ1-6, with D possibly matching TRBD1 (6 bases). The V end was cut by 0 bases, the J end by 7 bases, with 8 bases between. The CDR3 length is 14 residues. The germline V gene encodes CDR1 SGHKS and CDR2 YYEKEE (reference sequence). The CDR3 DNA follows: TGTGCCAGCAGCTTGGGACAGGACAATTCACCCCTCCACTTT. Protein: CASSLGQDNSPLHF. The variable domain in full, completed from reference TRBV5-5 and TRBJ1-6, reads DAGVTQSPTHLIKTRGQQVTLRCSPISGHKSVSWYQQVLGQGPQFIFQYYEKEERGRGNFPDRFSARQFPNYSSELNVNALLLGDSALYLCASSLGQDNSPLHFGNGTRLTVT.

This chain links TRBV19 with TRBJ2-3; D might be TRBD1 (6 bases). Germline V gene sequence: CDR1 LNHDA, CDR2 SQIVND (reference sequence). The CDR3 runs to 15 residues. Trimming left V 5 bases short and J 6 bases short, with 18 bases between. The CDR3, as DNA: TGTGCCAGTAGTCCAACAGGGTTCCGGCCGGATACGCAGTATTTT. Encoded protein: CASSPTGFRPDTQYF.

V is TRBV19 and J is TRBJ2-1; 8 bases line up with TRBD1. The CDR3 totals 15 residues. Looked up from germline, CDR1 is LNHDA and CDR2 is SQIVND (reference sequence). J gave up 10 bases and V 0 bases, and 8 bases lay outside the gene matches. The CDR3 DNA reads as TGTGCCAGTAGTATAGACCTCGGGACAGGTGGAGAGCAGTTCTTC. It is translated as CASSIDLGTGGEQFF. Together with reference TRBV19 and TRBJ2-1, the CDR3 gives the full variable domain: DGGITQSPKYLFRKEGQNVTLSCEQNLNHDAMYWYRQDPGQGLRLIYYSQIVNDFQKGDIAEGYSVSREKKESFPLTVTSAQKNPTAFYLCASSIDLGTGGEQFFGPGTRLTVL.

The chain carries TRBV5-1 and TRBJ1-6; a possible D gene is TRBD1 (6 bases). This CDR3 spans 15 amino acids. Germline CDR1 SGHRS, CDR2 YFSETQ. V dropped 4 bases and J dropped 5 bases, with 13 bases sitting between them. CDR3 protein: CASSTASGDNSPLHF. CDR3 coding DNA: TGCGCCAGCAGCACAGCCTCAGGGGATAATTCACCCCTCCACTTT.

The chain recombines TRBV4-1 with TRBJ1-4; weak D call: TRBD1 (5 bases). The germline V gene encodes CDR1 MGHRA and CDR2 YSYEKL. The V end lost 0 bases, the J end lost 5 bases, and 7 bases lay between the germline ends. The CDR3 is made up of 14 amino acids. This chain's CDR3 is CASSQDQGNEKLFF. The CDR3 coding sequence is TGCGCCAGCAGCCAAGACCAGGGAAATGAAAAACTGTTTTTT.

This chain uses TRBV7-2 with TRBJ1-1; D unclear. Looked up from germline, CDR1 is SGHTA and CDR2 is FQGNSA. Trimming stripped 6 bases from V and 3 bases from J, with 11 bases between. The CDR3 spans 13 residues. The CDR3 region is CASSFIIHTEAFF. The CDR3 nucleotides are TGTGCCAGCAGTTTTATTATTCACACTGAAGCTTTCTTT.

Here the CDR3 DNA reads TGTGCCAGCAGCCAAGGCAGGGCAGGGAACTATGGCTACACCTTC. Translating gives CASSQGRAGNYGYTF. The J gene is TRBJ1-2, the V gene TRBV3-1 (or the pseudogene TRBV3-2); tentatively, D is TRBD1 (5 bases). The germline gives CDR1 LGHDT, CDR2 YNNKEL (reference sequence). CDR3 length: 15 amino acids. V lost 1 base and J lost 2, with 11 bases in between.

Points on this clone: This same CDR3 is encoded by further DNA sequences in the sample. V usage is TRBV5-1 and J usage is TRBJ1-6; D is possibly TRBD1 (6 bases). The CDR3 has 17 amino acids. CDR1 and CDR2 from the germline V gene are SGHRS and YFSETQ. V was shortened by 0 bases and J by 0 bases, with 10 bases between the two germline ends. CDR3 bases: TGCGCCAGCAGCTTGGGACAGGCGAGCTCCTATAATTCACCCCTCCACTTT. It encodes CASSLGQASSYNSPLHF.

V and J are TRBV5-1 and TRBJ1-6; TRBD1 aligns across 9 bases. Germline lookup yields CDR1 SGHRS and CDR2 YFSETQ. Trimming removed 0 bases from V and 7 bases from J; junction bases left unmatched: 5. The length of the CDR3 is 16 residues. The CDR3 region has the DNA TGCGCCAGCAGCTTGGCTGTCGGGACAGGGAATTCACCCCTCCACTTT. Its translation is CASSLAVGTGNSPLHF.

J is TRBJ1-1 and V is TRBV9, with a tentative D call TRBD1 (5 bases). The CDR3 sequence is 15 residues long. Per germline, CDR1 SGDLS and CDR2 YYNGEE. Trimming left V 4 bases short and J 3 bases short, with 16 bases between. The CDR3 region is CASSSRHGGDTEAFF. CDR3 sequence (DNA): TGTGCCAGCAGCTCCCGACACGGGGGGGACACTGAAGCTTTCTTT.

This clone has only one observation. V and J are TRBV7-2 and TRBJ1-2; 8 bases fit TRBD1. The trim removed 9 bases at V and 6 bases at J, leaving 18 bases unmatched. Per germline, CDR1 SGHTA and CDR2 FQGNSA. The CDR3 runs 16 residues. CDR3 loop: CASTKDRDREKNGYTF. CDR3 coding DNA: TGTGCCAGTACCAAGGACAGGGATAGGGAGAAGAATGGCTACACCTTC.

The rearrangement joins TRBV18 to TRBJ2-3; 7 bases are a match to TRBD2. The CDR3 consists of 17 residues. The J segment lost 1 base and the V segment lost 2 bases, leaving 9 bases of the junction unmatched. CDR1 is KGHSH and CDR2 is LQKENI in the germline V gene. In nucleotides, the CDR3 is TGTGCCAGCTCACCATTCCGAGTGGGAGGGGGCACAGATACGCAGTATTTT. Translating gives CASSPFRVGGGTDTQYF.

This clone was counted a few times. This chain connects TRBV5-1 to TRBJ1-1; D unclear. This CDR3 contains 13 residues. The V and J ends lost 3 bases and 5 bases respectively, with 11 bases between them. CDR1 and CDR2 from the germline V gene are SGHRS and YFSETQ. The CDR3 bases are TGCGCCAGCAGCTGGGAACGGGATACTGAAGCTTTCTTT. Translation: CASSWERDTEAFF. The full variable domain, completed using reference TRBV5-1 and TRBJ1-1, is KAGVTQTPRYLIKTRGQQVTLSCSPISGHRSVSWYQQTPGQGLQFLFEYFSETQRNKGNFPGRFSGRQFSNSRSEMNVSTLELGDSALYLCASSWERDTEAFFGQGTRLTVV.

The rearrangement joins TRBV5-1 to TRBJ1-5; a possible D gene is TRBD1 (6 bases). Per germline, CDR1 SGHRS and CDR2 YFSETQ. The CDR3 loop spans 15 amino acids. Trimming took off 0 bases at V and 3 bases at J, with 10 bases between the two ends. The CDR3 loop reads CASSLATGPNQPQHF. Here the CDR3 DNA reads TGCGCCAGCAGCTTGGCGACAGGACCCAATCAGCCCCAGCATTTT.

This chain links TRBV23-1 with TRBJ2-4; TRBD1 matches 8 bases. TRBV23-1 is annotated as an ORF whose role is uncertain. The CDR3 is 15 residues long. The ends lost 4 bases at V and 0 bases at J; junction bases unmatched: 2. The DNA of the CDR3 is TGCGCCAGCAGTCGGACAGGGCTAGCCAAAAACATTCAGTACTTC. Encoded protein: CASSRTGLAKNIQYF.